This TCR beta chain was captured in a study of spatial heterogeneity in lung cancer. Overall study: In cases with available follow-up PBMC samples, these were sequenced at a median of around 2 years after resection. Raw sequencing reads included, on average, more than 9.5 appearances of each unique TCR and UMI combination.

Time point given: blood at routine non-recurrence follow-up after resection. No cells were sorted before sequencing. The whole RNA sequenced was extracted from tumor, nontumor lung or frozen PBMC. The CDR3 is 14 residues long. Between the trimmed V and J ends, which lost 1 base and 3 bases, there was a span of 11 bases. CDR1 is SGDLS, CDR2 YYNGEE, per germline. Every individual TCR cDNA molecule carried its own unique molecular identifier, which allowed correction of PCR and sequencing errors. TCRdb independently ran MiXCR on the 5' RACE reads; one entry per CDR3 protein. This table has about 52,000 distinct CDR3 sequences, around 7% appearing once.

Sequenced here: PBMCs, sampled at follow-up. This chain connects TRBV9 to TRBJ2-7, with D perhaps matching TRBD1 (6 bases). The receptor's source is a female donor with early-stage non-small cell lung cancer. DNA of the CDR3: TGTGCCAGCAGCGTATCAGGGGACCTCTACGAGCAGTACTTC. It specifies CASSVSGDLYEQYF. Full variable domain (outside the CDR3, taken from reference TRBV9 and TRBJ2-7): DSGVTQTPKHLITATGQRVTLRCSPRSGDLSVYWYQQSLDQGLQFLIQYYNGEERAKGNILERFSAQQFPDLHSELNLSSLELGDSALYFCASSVSGDLYEQYFGPGTRLTVT.